These 28 T cell receptor beta chains were all obtained from the same sample, sequenced in a study of metastatic and nonmetastatic thyroid tumors. TCRdb ran MiXCR on the PCR reads. This table holds about 93,000 clones, 10% to 15% found once. Among the patients, none had received any treatment before thyroid surgery. The sequenced sample consisted of blood. These receptors were taken from a female donor with papillary thyroid cancer or a benign thyroid nodule (not recorded which). Some clones in this sample may be carry-over from other donors' samples.

As to this clone: A read error may be the cause here, since a much bigger clone is one base away. Different DNA sequences within this sample yield the same CDR3. CDR3 sequence reads: CASSQVNLNEAFF. The CDR3 nucleotides are TGTGCCAGCAGTCAAGTTAATTTAAATGAAGCTTTCTTT. The chain joins TRBV14 to TRBJ1-1; unclear D gene. CDR1 is SGHDN, CDR2 FVKESK, per germline. CDR3 length equals 13 residues.

In its sample, this clone was seen many times. The chain joins TRBV19 to TRBJ2-1, with D unclear. The CDR3 sequence is 15 residues long. Trimming left V 6 bases short and J 4 bases short, with 16 bases between. Germline V CDR1 and CDR2: LNHDA, SQIVND (reference sequence). In DNA, the CDR3 is TGTGCCAGTAGCATCAGAGGCGTAGGGTACAATGAGCAGTTCTTC. Its protein is CASSIRGVGYNEQFF.

This clone has at least ten counts. The V call is TRBV2, the J call TRBJ1-4, with a tentative D call TRBD1 (5 bases). Trimming took off 4 bases at V and 0 bases at J, with 12 bases between the two ends. The CDR3 is 16 amino acids. Germline CDR1 and CDR2: SNHLY and FYNNEI. The CDR3 sequence is CASSGGRVATNEKLFF. The CDR3 DNA is TGTGCCAGCAGTGGGGGACGGGTTGCAACTAATGAAAAACTGTTTTTT.

A few counts support this clone. The chain couples TRBV6-1 to TRBJ2-2, with D hard to call. V gave up 5 bases and J gave up 5 bases, with 21 bases separating them. Germline V gene sequence: CDR1 MNHNS, CDR2 SASEGT. The CDR3 runs 17 residues. The CDR3 region has the DNA TGTGCCAGCAGTCCTGGTTGGCAGTCCGGGTGTACCGGGGAGCTGTTTTTT. It is translated as CASSPGWQSGCTGELFF.

On this clone: A much larger clone sits a single nucleotide away, making a read error possible. V and J are TRBV19 and TRBJ1-2; D unclear. CDR3 length: 15 residues. Germline V CDR1 and CDR2: LNHDA, SQIVND (reference sequence). Trimming cost V 6 bases and J 4 bases, with 18 bases left between them. The CDR3 nucleotides are TGTGCCAGTAGCCCGGAGGAACGCATTTTCTATGGCTACACCTTC. This codes for CASSPEERIFYGYTF.

This clone has ten or more counts. V is TRBV5-6 and J is TRBJ2-7; TRBD2 aligns across 10 bases. The CDR3 sequence is 14 residues long. The trim removed 0 bases at V and 5 bases at J, leaving 2 bases unmatched. Looked up from germline, CDR1 is SGHDT and CDR2 is YYEEEE. For the CDR3, the DNA is TGTGCCAGCAGCTTGGGGCTAGCGGGAGACGAGCAGTACTTC. Protein product: CASSLGLAGDEQYF.

For this clone: This sequence may be a read error, since a much larger clone differs from it by one base. The rearrangement links TRBV5-1 to TRBJ2-1, with 9 bases aligning to TRBD2. CDR3 size: 15 residues. Germline V gene lookup returns CDR1 SGHRS and CDR2 YFSETQ. CDR3 loop: CACSLAGAQGNEQFF. In DNA form, the CDR3 reads TGCGCCTGCAGCTTAGCGGGAGCCCAGGGGAATGAGCAGTTCTTC.

In its sample, this clone was seen many times. With a much larger clone just one base away, this may be a read error. V gene TRBV6-2 or TRBV6-3 combines with J gene TRBJ2-2; perhaps TRBD2 as D (7 bases). This CDR3 comprises 18 residues. Between the trimmed V and J ends, which lost 6 bases and 2 bases, there was a span of 22 bases. Germline CDR1 MNHEY, CDR2 SVGEGT. In DNA form, the CDR3 reads TGTGCCAGCAGAGGGCAGGGGTGGAGCGGGGTTAACACCGGGGAGCTGTTTTTT. Residues: CASRGQGWSGVNTGELFF.

Comment on this clone: This may be a read error, as it is one base from a much larger clone. The chain has TRBV5-4 and TRBJ2-1; 10 nucleotides line up with TRBD2. There are 15 residues in the CDR3. CDR1 is SGHNT and CDR2 is YYREEE in the germline V gene (reference sequence). CDR3 bases: TGTGCCGGCAGCGTTTCTAGCGGGAGAAACAATGAGCAGTTCTTC. Its protein product is CAGSVSSGRNNEQFF.

In the case of this clone: Since a much larger clone is just one base distant, this may be a read error. This chain links TRBV5-1 with TRBJ2-3; maybe TRBD1 (6 bases). The germline gives CDR1 SGHRS, CDR2 YFSETQ. The germline V and J ends were trimmed by 4 bases and 6 bases, with 15 bases remaining between them. CDR3 length: 14 residues. The CDR3 region has the DNA TGCGCCAGCAGCCCTAGCCCAGGGGTGGATACGCAGTATTTT. It encodes CASSPSPGVDTQYF.

There are many counts of this clone. The V and J genes are TRBV28 and TRBJ2-7; weak D call: TRBD1 (5 bases). Trimming removed 5 bases at V and 3 bases at J, with 14 bases between. Germline assignment: CDR1 MDHEN and CDR2 SYDVKM. This CDR3 is built from 14 residues. DNA of the CDR3: TGTGCCAGCAGTCCGGTTAAGGGGTTCTACGAGCAGTACTTC. Its translation is CASSPVKGFYEQYF.

A remark on this clone: At one of its ends the junction is not consistent with the germline gene, which may arise from a read error. This chain links TRBV4-3 with TRBJ2-2, with D perhaps TRBD2 (6 bases). Germline CDR1 LGHNA, CDR2 YSLEER. The CDR3 has 16 residues. The CDR3 here is CASSHASGFQTGELFF. The CDR3 nucleotides read TGCGCCAGCAGCCATGCAAGCGGGTTTCAGACCGGGGAGCTTTTTTTT.

Many counts were recorded for this clone. This chain connects TRBV7-9 to TRBJ2-1, with D tentatively TRBD2 (5 bases). Germline V CDR1 and CDR2: SEHNR, FQNEAQ (reference sequence). The CDR3 is 15 amino acids. V shed 5 bases and J shed 1 base, with 12 bases lying between them. The CDR3 here is CASSPGRVSYNEQFF. For the CDR3, the DNA is TGTGCCAGCAGCCCGGGGAGAGTATCCTACAATGAGCAGTTCTTC. Combining the CDR3 with reference TRBV7-9 and TRBJ2-1 gives the whole variable domain DTGVSQNPRHKITKRGQNVTFRCDPISEHNRLYWYRQTLGQGPEFLTYFQNEAQLEKSRLLSDRFSAERPKGSFSTLEIQRTEQGDSAMYLCASSPGRVSYNEQFFGPGTRLTVL.

In this sample, this clone turned up a few times. This chain connects TRBV6-4 to TRBJ1-2, with D perhaps matching TRBD1 (6 bases). Trimming removed 6 bases from V and 0 bases from J, with 20 bases in between. The CDR3 consists of 17 residues. Germline V lookup: CDR1 MRHNA, CDR2 SNTAGT. CDR3 region: CASSATPSWGPNYGYTF. The CDR3 DNA follows: TGTGCCAGCAGCGCGACCCCAAGCTGGGGGCCTAACTATGGCTACACCTTC.

This clone came up many times. The chain couples TRBV20-1 to TRBJ2-7, with 14 positions matching TRBD2. This CDR3 comprises 17 residues. Germline V gene lookup returns CDR1 DFQATT and CDR2 SNEGSKA (reference sequence). J gave up 2 bases and V 2 bases, and 8 bases lay outside the gene matches. The CDR3 loop is CSARSPGLAGGPYEQYF. The CDR3 nucleotides are TGCAGTGCTAGAAGTCCCGGACTAGCGGGAGGTCCCTACGAGCAGTACTTC.

This clone has at least ten counts. The rearrangement links TRBV5-1 to TRBJ1-4; maybe TRBD1 (5 bases). The CDR3 spans 15 residues. The V gene's germline CDR1 is SGHRS and CDR2 YFSETQ. With 0 bases removed from V and 8 bases from J, the gap between germline ends came to 14 bases. In DNA form, the CDR3 reads TGCGCCAGCAGCTTGGGTCAGGGACGTGACGAAAAACTGTTTTTT. Amino acid sequence: CASSLGQGRDEKLFF.

This clone was counted ten times or more. V is TRBV20-1 and J is TRBJ1-1; 10 positions agree with TRBD1. The CDR3 has 13 residues. J lost 3 bases, V lost 5 bases, and 3 bases had no gene match. Germline CDR1 is DFQATT and CDR2 is SNEGSKA (reference sequence). CDR3 nucleotide sequence: TGCAGTGCTCGGACAGGGGGTGACACTGAAGCTTTCTTT. Residues: CSARTGGDTEAFF.

This clone was counted ten times or more. This chain links TRBV6-2 or TRBV6-3 with TRBJ1-2; 10 nucleotides line up with TRBD1. Germline V gene lookup returns CDR1 MNHEY and CDR2 SVGEGT. The V and J ends lost 6 bases and 12 bases, in that order; junction bases with no gene match: 7. This CDR3 is built from 12 residues. The CDR3 reads CASSSPGQGNTF. Written as DNA, the CDR3 is TGTGCCAGCAGCTCTCCGGGACAGGGGAACACCTTC.

This clone was observed many times. CDR3 in DNA: TGCGCCAGCAGCTTCGGCGGGAGGCAGAACAATGAGCAGTTCTTC. Translated, it gives CASSFGGRQNNEQFF. The chain employs TRBV5-1 and TRBJ2-1, with 8 bases that match TRBD2. This CDR3 spans 15 amino acids. The trim removed 2 bases at V and 5 bases at J, leaving 6 bases unmatched. Germline CDR1 is SGHRS and CDR2 is YFSETQ.

This clone was observed many times. This chain connects TRBV29-1 to TRBJ1-1; TRBD1 is a possible D gene (5 bases). The germline V gene encodes CDR1 SQVTM and CDR2 ANQGSEA. This CDR3 has 12 residues. Trimming stripped 7 bases from V and 4 bases from J, with 13 bases between. Here the CDR3 reads CSGWGEGTEAFF. CDR3 bases: TGCAGCGGCTGGGGGGAGGGCACTGAAGCTTTCTTT.

Worth noting for this clone: The junction does not match germline at one end; this may be a read error. This CDR3 is also generated by other DNA sequences in the sample. The chain links TRBV18 to TRBJ2-7; TRBD1 is a possible D gene (6 bases). The CDR3 is 15 amino acids. Germline V lookup: CDR1 KGHSH, CDR2 LQKENI. CDR3 protein: CASSPAGEASGEQYF. CDR3 DNA sequence: TGCGCCAGCTCACCGGCAGGGGAAGCGTCGGGCGAGCAGTACTTC.

This clone showed up many times. V gene TRBV19 combines with J gene TRBJ1-2; D is uncertain. The V end lost 1 base, the J end lost 2 bases, and 8 bases lay between the germline ends. Germline loops: CDR1 LNHDA, CDR2 SQIVND (reference sequence). This CDR3 has 14 amino acids. The CDR3 region is CASSIGTGNYGYTF. CDR3 DNA: TGTGCCAGTAGTATAGGTACGGGAAACTATGGCTACACCTTC.

Ten or more counts support this clone. This chain links TRBV18 with TRBJ2-1; D ambiguous. Germline CDR1 is KGHSH and CDR2 is LQKENI. The CDR3 totals 15 residues. Trimming cost V 2 bases and J 4 bases, with 12 bases left between them. Here the CDR3 reads CASSPNRRVYNEQFF. The CDR3 DNA is TGTGCCAGCTCACCAAATAGGCGAGTGTACAATGAGCAGTTCTTC.

This clone appeared many times. The chain links TRBV19 to TRBJ2-6; 8 positions match TRBD1. V was pared by 7 bases and J by 1 base, with 6 bases of the junction left unmatched. Per the germline V gene, CDR1 is LNHDA and CDR2 is SQIVND (reference sequence). This CDR3 has 16 residues. CDR3 nucleotides: TGTGCCAGTATGTCAGGGGGCGCTTCTGGGGCCAACGTCCTGACTTTC. Translated, it gives CASMSGGASGANVLTF.

This clone was found many times. CDR3 DNA sequence: TGTGCCAGCAGTTGGGGGGGACAGGGAAAAGGCTACACCTTC. This encodes CASSWGGQGKGYTF. The chain has TRBV28 and TRBJ1-2; 9 bases agree with TRBD1. Germline V gene lookup returns CDR1 MDHEN and CDR2 SYDVKM. V dropped 4 bases and J dropped 8; count of bases not matched to a gene: 8. The CDR3 sequence is 14 residues long.

The chain links TRBV7-9 to TRBJ1-4; D is perhaps TRBD1 (6 bases). V was cut by 6 bases and J by 5 bases, with 10 bases left in between. From germline, CDR1 is SEHNR and CDR2 FQNEAQ (reference sequence). The CDR3 length is 13 residues. The CDR3 loop reads CASRQTGNEKLFF. DNA of the CDR3: TGTGCCAGCAGGCAAACAGGGAATGAAAAACTGTTTTTT. The full variable domain, rest sourced from reference TRBV7-9 and TRBJ1-4, is DTGVSQNPRHKITKRGQNVTFRCDPISEHNRLYWYRQTLGQGPEFLTYFQNEAQLEKSRLLSDRFSAERPKGSFSTLEIQRTEQGDSAMYLCASRQTGNEKLFFGSGTQLSVL.

This clone was counted ten times or more. This chain links TRBV4-1 with TRBJ2-5; D remains ambiguous. CDR1 and CDR2 from the germline V gene are MGHRA and YSYEKL. V lost 0 bases and J lost 0, with 11 bases in between. This CDR3 region has 16 residues. The CDR3 DNA reads TGCGCCAGCAGCCAAGATGAGTCCACGTACCAAGAGACCCAGTACTTC. Its translation: CASSQDESTYQETQYF.

This clone was picked up many times. The chain joins TRBV6-1 to TRBJ2-2; D remains unclear. Trimming removed 8 bases at V and 4 bases at J, with 5 bases between. The CDR3 has 11 residues. The germline V gene encodes CDR1 MNHNS and CDR2 SASEGT. CDR3 in amino acids: CASSSTGELFF. The DNA of the CDR3 is TGTGCCAGCTCTTCCACCGGGGAGCTGTTTTTT.